This TCR beta chain was captured in a study of regulatory T cells in long-lasting Graves disease. The wider study: Graves' patients, newly diagnosed, had taken antithyroid drugs under 3 months. Findings and limits, study-wide: TRBV28, TRBJ1-2 and TRBJ2-5 were segments that persistent disease favored.

For this clonotype: Its antigen is still unknown.

Sample time point: newly diagnosed GD, antithyroid drugs for less than 3 months. Researchers made the TCR library from RNA that was extracted from PBMCs. With iRepertoire HTBI primers and Arm-PCR of CDR3 regions, TCR beta libraries were built. TCRdb reprocessed the multiplex PCR reads with MiXCR, giving one entry per CDR3 protein. The repertoire holds some 560,000 distinct CDR3 sequences, with about 16% as singletons. Germline CDR1 reads SNHLY; CDR2 reads FYNNEI. V lost 6 bases and J lost 4; bases outside the gene matches: 8. This CDR3 region has 15 residues. These same records also appear under a second study, on T cells in Graves' hyperthyroidism and ophthalmopathy. In that study: Patients were excluded for uncontrolled infection, other autoimmune disease, pregnancy or lactation. Ophthalmopathy and stable hyperthyroidism were separated by a 13 V-J model.

The rearrangement joins TRBV2 to TRBJ1-1, with 10 bases matching TRBD1. The sequenced sample was peripheral blood mononuclear cells (PBMCs), obtained at new diagnosis, from a patient treated with antithyroid drugs. The source is a woman aged 35 to 59 with Graves disease. The CDR3 DNA reads TGTGCCAGCAGCATGACAGGGGGCTTTGGCACTGAAGCTTTCTTT. It encodes CASSMTGGFGTEAFF.